This T cell receptor beta chain came from a study of blood T cell repertoires in COVID-19. Study at large: Sites in the United States, Italy and Spain provided acute and convalescent COVID-19 samples. T cells, B-cell-depleted T cells, or PBMCs supplied cDNA or gDNA.

Per the germline V gene, CDR1 is SGHDN and CDR2 is FVKESK. V was shortened by 0 bases and J by 0 bases, with 12 bases between the two germline ends. There are 17 residues in the CDR3. In the authors' workflow: Nucleated cell counts were estimated from reference gene primer amplification. This table comes from immunoSEQ multiplex PCR, and its TCRdb copy is limited to in-frame clones, with some not included. For V, J and clone size, that table is used; D and trimming come from the DNA. The table shows about 150,000 clones, with roughly nine tenths occurring only once. The sequenced material came from peripheral blood. The origin of this receptor is a man aged 45 to 65 with acute or convalescent COVID-19. This chain connects TRBV14 to TRBJ2-1, with a possible D match to TRBD1 (6 bases). DNA of the CDR3: TGTGCCAGCAGCCAAGATCAGGGGCTAAGCTCCTACAATGAGCAGTTCTTC. Its translation is CASSQDQGLSSYNEQFF.